Listed here is a single T cell receptor beta chain. Authors' methods: Cell counts per sample came from amplifying reference gene primers. Generated by immunoSEQ multiplex PCR, the TCRdb table keeps only in-frame clones and is missing some. D and trimming were read from the DNA, whereas the V and J calls and clone size are those reported in that table. The sample lists roughly 200,000 clones, roughly 83% occurring once. This sample stems from a study of blood T cell repertoires in COVID-19. Overall study context: From the United States, Italy and Spain came samples of acute and convalescent COVID-19. PBMCs, B-cell-depleted T cells, or T cells provided the cDNA or gDNA that made up the material.

This CDR3 has 14 residues. Germline V gene data show CDR1 as MNHEY and CDR2 as SVGAGI. Trimming left V 8 bases short and J 1 base short, with 15 bases between. This receptor was obtained from a man between 40 and 49 years old with acute or convalescent COVID-19. What was sequenced was peripheral blood. This chain links TRBV6-5 with TRBJ2-7; a possible D gene is TRBD1 (7 bases). The CDR3 DNA reads TGTGCCAGCCGCCCAGGGGGAGGATCCTACGAGCAGTACTTC. This codes for CASRPGGGSYEQYF.